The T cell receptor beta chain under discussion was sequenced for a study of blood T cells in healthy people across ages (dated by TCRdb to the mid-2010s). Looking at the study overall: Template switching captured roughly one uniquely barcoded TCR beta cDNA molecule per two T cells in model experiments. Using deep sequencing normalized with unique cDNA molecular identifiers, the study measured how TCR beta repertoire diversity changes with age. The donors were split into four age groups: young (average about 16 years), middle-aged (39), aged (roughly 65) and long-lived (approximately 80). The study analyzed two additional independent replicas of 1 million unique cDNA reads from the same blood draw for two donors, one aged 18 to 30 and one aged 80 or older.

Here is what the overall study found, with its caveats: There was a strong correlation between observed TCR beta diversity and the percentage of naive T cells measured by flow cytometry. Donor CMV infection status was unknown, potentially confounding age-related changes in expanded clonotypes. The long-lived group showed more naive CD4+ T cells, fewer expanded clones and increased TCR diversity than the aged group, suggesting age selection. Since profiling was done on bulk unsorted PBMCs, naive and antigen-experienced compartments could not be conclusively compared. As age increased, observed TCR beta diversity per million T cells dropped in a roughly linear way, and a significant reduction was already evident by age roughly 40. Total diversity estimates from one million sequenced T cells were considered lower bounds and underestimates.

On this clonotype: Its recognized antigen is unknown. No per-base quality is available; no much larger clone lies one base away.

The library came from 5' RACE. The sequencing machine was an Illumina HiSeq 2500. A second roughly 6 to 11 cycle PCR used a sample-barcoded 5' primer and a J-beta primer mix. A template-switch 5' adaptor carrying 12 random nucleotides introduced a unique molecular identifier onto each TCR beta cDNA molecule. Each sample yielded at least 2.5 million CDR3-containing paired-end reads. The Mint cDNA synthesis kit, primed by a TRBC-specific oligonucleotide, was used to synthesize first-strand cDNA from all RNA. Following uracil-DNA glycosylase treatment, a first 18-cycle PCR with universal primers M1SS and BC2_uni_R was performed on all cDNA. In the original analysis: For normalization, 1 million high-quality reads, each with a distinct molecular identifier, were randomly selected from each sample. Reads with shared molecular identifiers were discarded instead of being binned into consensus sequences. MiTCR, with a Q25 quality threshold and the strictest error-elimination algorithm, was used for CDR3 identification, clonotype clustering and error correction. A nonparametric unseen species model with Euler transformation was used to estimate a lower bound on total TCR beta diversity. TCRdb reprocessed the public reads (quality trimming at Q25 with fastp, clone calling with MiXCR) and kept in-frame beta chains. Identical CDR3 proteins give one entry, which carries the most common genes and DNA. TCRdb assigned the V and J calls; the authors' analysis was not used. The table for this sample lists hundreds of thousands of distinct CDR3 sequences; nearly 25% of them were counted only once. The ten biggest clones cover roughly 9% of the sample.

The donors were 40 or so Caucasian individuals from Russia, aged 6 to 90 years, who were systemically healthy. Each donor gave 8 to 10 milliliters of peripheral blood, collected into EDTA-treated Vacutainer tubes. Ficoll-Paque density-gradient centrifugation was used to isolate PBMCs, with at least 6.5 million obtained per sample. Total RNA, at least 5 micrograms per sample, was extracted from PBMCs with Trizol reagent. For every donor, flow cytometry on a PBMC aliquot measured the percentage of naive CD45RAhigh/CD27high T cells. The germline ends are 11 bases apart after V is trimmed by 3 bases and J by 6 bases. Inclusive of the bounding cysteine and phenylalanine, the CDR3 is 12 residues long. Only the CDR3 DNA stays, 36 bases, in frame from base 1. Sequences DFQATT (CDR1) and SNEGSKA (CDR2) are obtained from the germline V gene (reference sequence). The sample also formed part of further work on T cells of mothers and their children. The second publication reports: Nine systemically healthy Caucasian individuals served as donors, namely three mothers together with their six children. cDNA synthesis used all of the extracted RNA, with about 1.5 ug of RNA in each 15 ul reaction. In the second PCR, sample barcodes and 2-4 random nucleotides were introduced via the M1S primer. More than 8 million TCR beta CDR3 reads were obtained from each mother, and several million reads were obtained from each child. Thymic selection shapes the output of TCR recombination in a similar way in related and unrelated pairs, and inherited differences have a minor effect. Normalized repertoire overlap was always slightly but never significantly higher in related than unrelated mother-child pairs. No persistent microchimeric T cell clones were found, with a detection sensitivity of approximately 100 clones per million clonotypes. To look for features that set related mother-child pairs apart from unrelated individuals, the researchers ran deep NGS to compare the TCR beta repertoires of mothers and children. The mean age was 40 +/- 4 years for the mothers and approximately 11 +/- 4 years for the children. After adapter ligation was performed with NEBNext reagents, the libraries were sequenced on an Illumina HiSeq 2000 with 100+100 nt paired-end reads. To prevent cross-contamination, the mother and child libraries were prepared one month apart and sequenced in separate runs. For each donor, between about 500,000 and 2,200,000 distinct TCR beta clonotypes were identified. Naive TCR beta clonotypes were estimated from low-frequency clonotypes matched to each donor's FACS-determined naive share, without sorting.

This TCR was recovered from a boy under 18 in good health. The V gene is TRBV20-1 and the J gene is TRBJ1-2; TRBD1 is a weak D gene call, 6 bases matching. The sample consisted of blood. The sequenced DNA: TGCAGTGCTAGTGCGGGGGGCGATGGCTACACCTTC. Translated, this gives CSASAGGDGYTF.